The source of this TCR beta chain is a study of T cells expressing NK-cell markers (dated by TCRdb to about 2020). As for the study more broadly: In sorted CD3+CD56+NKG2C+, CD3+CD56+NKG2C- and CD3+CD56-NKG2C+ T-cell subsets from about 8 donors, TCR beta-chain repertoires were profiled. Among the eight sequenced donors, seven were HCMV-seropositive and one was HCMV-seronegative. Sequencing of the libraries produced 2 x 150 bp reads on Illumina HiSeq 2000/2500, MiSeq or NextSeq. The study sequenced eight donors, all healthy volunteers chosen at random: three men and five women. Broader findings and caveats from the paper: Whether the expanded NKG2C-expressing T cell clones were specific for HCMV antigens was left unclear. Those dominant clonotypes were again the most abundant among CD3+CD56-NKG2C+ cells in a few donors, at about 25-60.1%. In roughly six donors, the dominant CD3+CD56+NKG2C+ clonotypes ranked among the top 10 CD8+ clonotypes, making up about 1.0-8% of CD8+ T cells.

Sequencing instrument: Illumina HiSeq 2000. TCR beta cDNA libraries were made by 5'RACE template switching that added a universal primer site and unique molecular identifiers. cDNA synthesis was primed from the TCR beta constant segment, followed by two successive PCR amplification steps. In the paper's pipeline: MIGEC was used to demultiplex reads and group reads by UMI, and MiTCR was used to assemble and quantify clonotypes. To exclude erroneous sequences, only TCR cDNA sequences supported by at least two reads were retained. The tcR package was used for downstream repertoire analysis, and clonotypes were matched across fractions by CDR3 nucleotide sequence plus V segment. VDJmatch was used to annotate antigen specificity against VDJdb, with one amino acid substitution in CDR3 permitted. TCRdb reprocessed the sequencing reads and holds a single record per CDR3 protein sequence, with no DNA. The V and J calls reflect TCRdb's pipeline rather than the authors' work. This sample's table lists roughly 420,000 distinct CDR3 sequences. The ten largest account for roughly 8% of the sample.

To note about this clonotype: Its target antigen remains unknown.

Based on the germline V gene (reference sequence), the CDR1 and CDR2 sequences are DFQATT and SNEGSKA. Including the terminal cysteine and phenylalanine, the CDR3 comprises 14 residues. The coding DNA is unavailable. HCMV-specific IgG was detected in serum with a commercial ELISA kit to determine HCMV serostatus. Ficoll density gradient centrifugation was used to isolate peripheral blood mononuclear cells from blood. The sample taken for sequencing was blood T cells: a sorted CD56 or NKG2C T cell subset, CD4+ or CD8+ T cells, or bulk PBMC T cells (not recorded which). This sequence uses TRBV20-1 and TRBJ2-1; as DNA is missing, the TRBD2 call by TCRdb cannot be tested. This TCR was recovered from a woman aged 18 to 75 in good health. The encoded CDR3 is CSARGTRMVNEQFF.